What follows describes a single T cell receptor (beta chain). Its antigen is unidentified. The sample comes from a study of T cell responses to AZD1222 COVID-19 vaccine. General study results and limits: Scientists sampled the repertoires only once the peak T cell response had passed. Donor demographics were predominantly white British with a female majority; clonal diversity may be underestimated.

Germline V gene data show CDR1 as SGHVS and CDR2 as FNYEAQ. V lost 5 bases to trimming and J lost 9 bases, with 14 bases between them. This CDR3 spans 14 amino acids. Assay used: immunoSEQ multiplex PCR; TCRdb lists only in-frame clones, some missing. The data contain about 120,000 clones, about 90% of them singletons. The sequenced sample was peripheral blood, obtained on day 0 of AZD1222 vaccination. The receptor's source is an adult in good health. V usage is TRBV7-6 and J usage is TRBJ1-6; no clear D. Here the CDR3 DNA reads TGTGCCAGCAGCCAAATCGGGAGGTTTTCACCCCTCCACTTT. Amino acids: CASSQIGRFSPLHF.